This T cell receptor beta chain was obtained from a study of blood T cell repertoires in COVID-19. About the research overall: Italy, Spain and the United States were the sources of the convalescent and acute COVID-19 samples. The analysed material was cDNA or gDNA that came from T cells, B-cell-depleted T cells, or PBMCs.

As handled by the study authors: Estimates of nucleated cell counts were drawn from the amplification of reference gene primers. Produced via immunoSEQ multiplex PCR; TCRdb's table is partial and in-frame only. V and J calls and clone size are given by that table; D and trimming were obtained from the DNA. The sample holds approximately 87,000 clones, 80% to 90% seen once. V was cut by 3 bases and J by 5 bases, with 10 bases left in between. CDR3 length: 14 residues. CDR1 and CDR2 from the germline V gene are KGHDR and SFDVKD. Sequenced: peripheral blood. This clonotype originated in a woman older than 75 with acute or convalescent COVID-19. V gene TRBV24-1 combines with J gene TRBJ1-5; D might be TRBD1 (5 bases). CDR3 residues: CATSDEGVDQPQHF. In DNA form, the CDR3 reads TGTGCCACCAGTGATGAAGGGGTAGATCAGCCCCAGCATTTT.